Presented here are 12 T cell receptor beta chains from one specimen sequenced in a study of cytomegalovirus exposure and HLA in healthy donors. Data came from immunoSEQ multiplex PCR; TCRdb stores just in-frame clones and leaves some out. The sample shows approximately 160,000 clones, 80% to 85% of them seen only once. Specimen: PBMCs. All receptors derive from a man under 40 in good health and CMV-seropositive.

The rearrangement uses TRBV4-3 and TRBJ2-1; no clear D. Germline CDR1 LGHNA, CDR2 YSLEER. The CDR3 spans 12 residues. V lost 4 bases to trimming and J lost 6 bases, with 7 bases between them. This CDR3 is CASSLTGNEQFF. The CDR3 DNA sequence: TGCGCCAGCAGCCTAACGGGCAATGAGCAGTTCTTC.

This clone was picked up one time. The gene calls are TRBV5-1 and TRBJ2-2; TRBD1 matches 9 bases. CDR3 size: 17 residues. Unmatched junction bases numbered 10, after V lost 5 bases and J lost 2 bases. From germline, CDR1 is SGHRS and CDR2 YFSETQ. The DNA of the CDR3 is TGCGCCAGCAGTGACAAGGGACAGGGAGTCAACACCGGGGAGCTGTTTTTT. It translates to CASSDKGQGVNTGELFF.

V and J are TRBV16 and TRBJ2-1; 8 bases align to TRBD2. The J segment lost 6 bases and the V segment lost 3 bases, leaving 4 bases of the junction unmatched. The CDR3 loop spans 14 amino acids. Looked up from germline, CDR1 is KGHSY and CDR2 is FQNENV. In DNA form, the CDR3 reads TGTGCCAGCAGCCAGGCAAGCGGGAGCAATGAGCAGTTCTTC. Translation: CASSQASGSNEQFF.

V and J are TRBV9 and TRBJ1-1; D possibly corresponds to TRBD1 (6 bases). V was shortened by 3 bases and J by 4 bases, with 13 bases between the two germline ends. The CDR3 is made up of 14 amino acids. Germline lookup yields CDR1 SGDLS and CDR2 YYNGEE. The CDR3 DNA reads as TGTGCCAGCAGCGCACAGGGAGGGAGCACTGAAGCTTTCTTT. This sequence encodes CASSAQGGSTEAFF.

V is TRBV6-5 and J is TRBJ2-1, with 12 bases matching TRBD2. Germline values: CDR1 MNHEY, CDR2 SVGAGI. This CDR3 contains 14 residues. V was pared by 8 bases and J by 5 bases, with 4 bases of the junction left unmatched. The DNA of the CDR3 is TGTGCCAGCCGACTAGCGGGAGTGGACAATGAGCAGTTCTTC. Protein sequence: CASRLAGVDNEQFF.

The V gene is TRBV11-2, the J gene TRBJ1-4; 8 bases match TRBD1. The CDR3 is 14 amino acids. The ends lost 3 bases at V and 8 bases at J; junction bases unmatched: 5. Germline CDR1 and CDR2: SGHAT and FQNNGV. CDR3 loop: CASSFQGAREKLFF. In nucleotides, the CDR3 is TGTGCCAGCAGCTTTCAGGGGGCTAGGGAAAAACTGTTTTTT.

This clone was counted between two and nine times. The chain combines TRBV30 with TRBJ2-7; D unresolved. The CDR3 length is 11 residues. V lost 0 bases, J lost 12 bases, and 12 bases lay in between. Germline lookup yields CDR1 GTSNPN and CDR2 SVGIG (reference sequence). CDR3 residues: CAWSVSQWRYF. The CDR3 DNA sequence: TGTGCCTGGAGTGTAAGCCAGTGGAGGTACTTC.

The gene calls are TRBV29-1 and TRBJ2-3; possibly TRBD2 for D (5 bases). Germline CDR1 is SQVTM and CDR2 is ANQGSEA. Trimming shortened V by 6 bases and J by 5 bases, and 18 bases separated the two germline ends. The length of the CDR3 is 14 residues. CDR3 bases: TGCAGCGTCTCTCCTGACTATCCCAGAGATACGCAGTATTTT. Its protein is CSVSPDYPRDTQYF.

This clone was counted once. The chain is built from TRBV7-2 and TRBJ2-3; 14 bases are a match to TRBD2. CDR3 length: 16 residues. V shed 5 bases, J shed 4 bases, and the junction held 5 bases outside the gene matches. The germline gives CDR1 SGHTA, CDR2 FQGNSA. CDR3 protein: CASSRLAGGPADTQYF. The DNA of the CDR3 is TGTGCCAGCAGCCGACTAGCGGGGGGGCCGGCAGATACGCAGTATTTT.

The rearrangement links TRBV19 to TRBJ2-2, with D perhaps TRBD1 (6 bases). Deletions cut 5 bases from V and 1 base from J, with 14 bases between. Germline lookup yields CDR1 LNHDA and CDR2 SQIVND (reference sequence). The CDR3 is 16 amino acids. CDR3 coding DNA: TGTGCCAGTAGTGCTCCGGGACAATGGAACACCGGGGAGCTGTTTTTT. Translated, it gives CASSAPGQWNTGELFF.

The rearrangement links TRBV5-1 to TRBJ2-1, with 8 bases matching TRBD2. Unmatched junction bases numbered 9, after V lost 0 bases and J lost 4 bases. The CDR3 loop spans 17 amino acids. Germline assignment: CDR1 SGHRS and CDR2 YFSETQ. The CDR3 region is CASSLASTSVTYNEQFF. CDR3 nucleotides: TGCGCCAGCAGCTTGGCCTCGACTAGCGTAACATACAATGAGCAGTTCTTC.

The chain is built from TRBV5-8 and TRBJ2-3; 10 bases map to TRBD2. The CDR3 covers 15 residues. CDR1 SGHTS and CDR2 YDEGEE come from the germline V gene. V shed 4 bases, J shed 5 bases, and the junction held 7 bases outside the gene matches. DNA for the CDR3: TGTGCCAGCAGCCGGACTAGCGGTTGGGGAGATACGCAGTATTTT. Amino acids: CASSRTSGWGDTQYF.